This is a list of T cell receptor beta chains from one sample in a study of post-analysis software for immune sequencing data. TCRdb re-called the PCR reads with MiXCR, one entry per CDR3 protein. The sample records hundreds of thousands of distinct CDR3 sequences, 55% to 60% being singletons. Material for sequencing was blood. All receptors come from a girl aged 2-15 years with multiple sclerosis. Both conserved end residues are part of each CDR3. D genes are given only for firm matches. Only some rows state a clone size, as once, few, many or a class for expanded clones.

>TRBJ1-1|NA|NA|TRBV7-8
TGTGCCAGCAGCTTTCTGTCTTCCTTAGGGGTACACACTGAAGCTTTCTTT
CASSFLSSLGVHTEAFF
>TRBJ2-5|NA|TRBD2|TRBV20-1
TGCAGTGCTAGGGCGGGGGGGGCCGAGACCCAGTACTTC
CSARAGGAETQYF
>TRBJ1-5|once|TRBD1|TRBV6-6
TGTGCCAGCAGCCAGGGGGATGACAATCAGCCCCAGCATTTT
CASSQGDDNQPQHF
>TRBJ2-3|NA|TRBD1|TRBV5-5
TGTGCCAGCAGCTTCGGTCCGGGCGGACAGGGGCGGCGCACAGATACGCAGTATTTT
CASSFGPGGQGRRTDTQYF
>TRBJ2-3|NA|NA|TRBV12-3/TRBV12-4
TGTGCCAGCAGTGCTTGGACAGCCACAGATACGCAGTATTTT
CASSAWTATDTQYF
>TRBJ2-3|NA|TRBD1|TRBV10-3
TGTGCCATCAGTGAGTATAGGACAGGGGGCCGGACAGATACGCAGTATTTT
CAISEYRTGGRTDTQYF
>TRBJ2-1|few|NA|TRBV5-1
TGCGCCAGCGGGGTACAGGGAGGCAATGAGCAGTTCTTC
CASGVQGGNEQFF
>TRBJ2-5|NA|NA|TRBV21-1
TGTGCCAGCAGCAAATCCACAGGAGACAATAAGATGAAGACCCAGTACTTC
CASSKSTGDNKMKTQYF
>TRBJ2-3|once|NA|TRBV5-6
TGTGCCAGCAGCCTCAAGGGGGGGAGCTGGGATACGCAGTATTTT
CASSLKGGSWDTQYF
>TRBJ2-7|NA|TRBD2|TRBV20-1
TGCAGTGCAAGAACCGGGACTAGCGTCTACGAGCAGTACTTC
CSARTGTSVYEQYF
>TRBJ2-1|few|NA|TRBV3-1
TGTGCCAGCAGCCAACCTTCTAGCGAACCCTACAATGAGCAGTTCTTC
CASSQPSSEPYNEQFF
>TRBJ2-7|NA|TRBD1|TRBV12-3/TRBV12-4
TGTGCCAGCAGTTTCCTCCCGACAGGGGTAACCTACAATGAGCAGTACTTC
CASSFLPTGVTYNEQYF
>TRBJ2-1|NA|TRBD2|TRBV12-3/TRBV12-4
TGTGCCAGCCACGCGGGGGGAGGATCCTACAATGAGCAGTTCTTC
CASHAGGGSYNEQFF
>TRBJ1-6|few|NA|TRBV7-2
TGTGCCAGCAGCTTTTTACAGAATTCACCCCTCCACTTT
CASSFLQNSPLHF
>TRBJ1-2|once|NA|TRBV5-1
TGCGCCAGCAGCCCTTCGACAAATTTCTATGGCTACACCTTC
CASSPSTNFYGYTF
>TRBJ1-1|NA|NA|TRBV7-9
TGTGCCAGCAGCTCCAGCGGGACGACGGGGACTGAAGCTTTCTTT
CASSSSGTTGTEAFF
>TRBJ2-5|few|NA|TRBV7-2
TGTGCCAGCAGCCTAAGGGGTAGCCCTTATTGGGGAGAGACCCAGTACTTC
CASSLRGSPYWGETQYF
>TRBJ2-7|NA|NA|TRBV20-1
TGCAGTGCTAAGGATGCCACCTCCTACGAGCAGTACTTC
CSAKDATSYEQYF
>TRBJ1-2|NA|NA|TRBV29-1
TGCAGCGGGGTTGAGGCAGTTACTGGCTACACCTTC
CSGVEAVTGYTF
>TRBJ2-1|NA|TRBD2|TRBV11-2
TGTGCCAGCAGCTTAGGGGTGACTAGCCGCAATGAGCAGTTCTTC
CASSLGVTSRNEQFF